The 21 T cell receptor beta chains listed next were all sequenced from one sample in a study of low-dose radiotherapy and immunotherapy resistance in tumors. The sample's time point: before trial treatment. Gene-specific TRAV and TRBV primers were used for first-strand cDNA, covering alpha and beta chains. The PCR that amplified TCRs ran for around 20 cycles, relying on a constant-region primer and a V-primer adapter. One entry per CDR3 protein, called by TCRdb with MiXCR from the reads. Of 65,000 to 90,000 distinct CDR3 sequences in the sample, under 20% are singletons; the top ten hold more than 4.5%. The sequenced sample was PBMCs, obtained before treatment. The receptors come from a male donor with prostate cancer.

Concerning this clonotype: A far larger clone is a single base away, which makes a read error likely. The chain is built from TRBV6-1 and TRBJ2-7, with 7 bases lining up with TRBD1. The DNA end is more similar to TRBJ2-5, so the J call may be wrong. Germline V lookup: CDR1 MNHNS, CDR2 SASEGT. The length of the CDR3 is 13 residues. The CDR3 reads CASATGLVETQYF. The CDR3 DNA reads as TGTGCCAGCGCGACAGGGTTAGTAGAGACCCAGTACTTC.

The chain joins TRBV6-4 to TRBJ2-3; D is possibly TRBD1 or TRBD2 (5 bases each). The CDR3 extends over 15 amino acids. The ends were cut back, 5 bases at V and 0 bases at J, with 12 bases in the middle. Germline loops: CDR1 MRHNA, CDR2 SNTAGT. DNA for the CDR3: TGTGCCAGCAGTCCCGGGACCACTAGCACAGATACGCAGTATTTT. Protein: CASSPGTTSTDTQYF.

On this clonotype itself: A far larger clone is a single base away, which makes a read error likely. The V gene is TRBV6-1, the J gene TRBJ2-7; D might be TRBD1 (5 bases). V was trimmed by 4 bases and J by 7 bases, leaving 17 bases between them. Germline V CDR1 and CDR2: MNHNS, SASEGT. CDR3 length: 14 amino acids. Here the CDR3 DNA reads TGTGCCAGCAGTGCCAGGGTAACCTACAATGAGCAGTACTTC. Translation gives CASSARVTYNEQYF.

At least ten counts were recorded for this clonotype. The rearrangement links TRBV2 to TRBJ2-1; TRBD1 aligns across 8 bases. The CDR3 is made up of 13 amino acids. With 8 bases clipped from V and 12 bases from J, the junction kept 12 bases outside the gene matches. CDR1 is SNHLY and CDR2 is FYNNEI in the germline V gene. The CDR3 DNA is TGTGCCAGCGGATCAGGGGGCGGCATGGGGCAGTTCTTC. Its translation is CASGSGGGMGQFF.

This clonotype has at least ten counts. This rearrangement joins TRBV7-8 to TRBJ2-1; 8 nucleotides line up with TRBD2. The germline gives CDR1 SGHVS, CDR2 FQNEAQ. V shed 3 bases and J 5 bases; nucleotides not matched to a gene: 9. The CDR3 is made up of 16 amino acids. The CDR3 spells CASSLGGAGVHNEQFF. CDR3 in DNA: TGTGCCAGCAGCTTGGGTGGAGCGGGAGTGCACAATGAGCAGTTCTTC.

The chain links TRBV29-1 to TRBJ1-1; weak D call: TRBD1 (5 bases). The CDR3 runs to 10 residues. Trimming left V 6 bases short and J 7 bases short, with 9 bases between. Germline CDR1 and CDR2: SQVTM and ANQGSEA. CDR3 region: CSVKGIEAFF. CDR3 DNA sequence: TGCAGCGTAAAGGGGATTGAAGCTTTCTTT.

This clonotype occurred many times. The DNA for the CDR3 is TGTGCCAGCAGCTTAAACCTAGCGGGAGGGTCTAACGGTGAGCAGTTCTTC. It translates to CASSLNLAGGSNGEQFF. The genes are TRBV7-3 and TRBJ2-1; 12 nucleotides agree with TRBD2. Germline V gene sequence: CDR1 SGHTA, CDR2 FQGTGA. V lost 1 base to trimming and J lost 9 bases; unmatched junction nucleotides: 10. This CDR3 has 17 amino acids. The full variable domain, in which reference TRBV7-3 and TRBJ2-1 provide the parts outside the CDR3, is GAGVSQTPSNKVTEKGKYVELRCDPISGHTALYWYRQSLGQGPEFLIYFQGTGAADDSGLPNDRFFAVRPEGSVSTLKIQRTERGDSAVYLCASSLNLAGGSNGEQFFGPGTRLTVL.

The rearrangement joins TRBV5-1 to TRBJ2-7; D perhaps matches TRBD2 (5 bases). This CDR3 has 15 residues. Trimming stripped 5 bases from V and 3 bases from J, with 18 bases between. In germline, CDR1 is SGHRS, CDR2 YFSETQ. The DNA of the CDR3 is TGCGCCAGCAGTCCCGACGAGGGCCAGAACTACGAGCAGTACTTC. It yields the protein CASSPDEGQNYEQYF.

This clonotype was seen ten or more times. V gene TRBV7-9 combines with J gene TRBJ2-2, with D possibly matching TRBD2 (5 bases). Germline V gene sequence: CDR1 SEHNR, CDR2 FQNEAQ (reference sequence). The CDR3 is 15 residues long. V was trimmed by 6 bases and J by 6 bases, leaving 17 bases between them. CDR3 DNA: TGTGCCAGCAGTTCTAGAAGGACTTTCGCCGGGGAGCTGTTTTTT. It is translated as CASSSRRTFAGELFF.

This clonotype was counted many times. The J gene is TRBJ2-3, the V gene TRBV18; tentative D call: TRBD2 (5 bases). The germline CDR1 and CDR2 sequences are KGHSH and LQKENI. This CDR3 has 16 residues. Trimming left V 6 bases short and J 0 bases short, with 16 bases between. This chain's CDR3 is CASSTYGVASTDTQYF. The CDR3 DNA follows: TGTGCCAGCTCGACTTACGGGGTGGCTAGCACAGATACGCAGTATTTT. Full variable domain (remainder filled in from reference TRBV18 and TRBJ2-3): NAGVMQNPRHLVRRRGQEARLRCSPMKGHSHVYWYRQLPEEGLKFMVYLQKENIIDESGMPKERFSAEFPKEGPSILRIQQVVRGDSAAYFCASSTYGVASTDTQYFGPGTRLTVL.

This clonotype occurred many times. V and J are TRBV21-1 and TRBJ2-2; no DNA check was done on the table's D call, TRBD1. TRBV21-1 is tagged as a pseudogene. The CDR3 length is 17 residues. CDR3 amino acids: CASSPRDRGPGTGELFF. The CDR3 region has the DNA TGTGCCAGCAGCCCACGGGACAGGGGACCGGGGACCGGGGAGCTGTTTTTT.

This clonotype was recorded many times. The chain employs TRBV5-1 and TRBJ2-7; 7 nucleotides line up with TRBD1. This CDR3 has 13 amino acids. J was trimmed by 4 bases and V by 3 bases; bases with no gene match: 4. Germline assignment: CDR1 SGHRS and CDR2 YFSETQ. The CDR3, as DNA: TGCGCCAGCAGCTCGGGACAGCGGTACGAGCAGTACTTC. Translating gives CASSSGQRYEQYF. Looking up the rest from reference TRBV5-1 and TRBJ2-7 gives the full variable domain: KAGVTQTPRYLIKTRGQQVTLSCSPISGHRSVSWYQQTPGQGLQFLFEYFSETQRNKGNFPGRFSGRQFSNSRSEMNVSTLELGDSALYLCASSSGQRYEQYFGPGTRLTVT.

This clonotype was picked up many times. This chain links TRBV28 with TRBJ2-7; no reliable D call. This CDR3 spans 11 amino acids. Trimming removed 7 bases at V and 2 bases at J, with 6 bases between. In germline, CDR1 is MDHEN, CDR2 SYDVKM. In DNA, the CDR3 is TGTGCCAGCAACGCAGCCTACGAGCAGTACTTC. As protein: CASNAAYEQYF.

This clonotype was observed at least ten times. The chain links TRBV5-4 to TRBJ2-3, with 9 positions matching TRBD2. Germline V gives CDR1 SGHNT, CDR2 YYREEE (reference sequence). The V and J ends lost 1 base and 1 base, in that order; junction bases with no gene match: 16. The CDR3 consists of 20 residues. CDR3 residues: CASSLSSWRGGDEGTDTQYF. CDR3 coding DNA: TGTGCCAGCAGCTTGAGTAGTTGGCGGGGGGGCGATGAGGGCACAGATACGCAGTATTTT.

A word on this clonotype: This likely came from a read error, as a far larger clone is one base away. The gene calls are TRBV3-1 and TRBJ2-1, with TRBD2 matching 12 bases. The CDR3 contains 16 residues. In germline, CDR1 is LGHDT, CDR2 YNNKEL (reference sequence). The J segment lost 10 bases and the V segment lost 1 base, leaving 8 bases of the junction unmatched. The CDR3 protein is CASSQGTSGTLYEQFF. The CDR3 nucleotides are TGTGCCAGCAGCCAAGGGACTAGCGGGACTCTCTACGAGCAGTTCTTC.

This sequence joins TRBV19 and TRBJ1-2, with D perhaps TRBD1 (6 bases). There are 15 residues in the CDR3. Germline-derived CDR1 and CDR2 are LNHDA and SQIVND (reference sequence). Deletions cut 7 bases from V and 4 bases from J, with 19 bases between. CDR3 DNA sequence: TGTGCCAGTACTCCTAGCGGCGACAGGCTCTATGGCTACACCTTC. This encodes CASTPSGDRLYGYTF. The full variable domain, its missing parts supplied by reference TRBV19 and TRBJ1-2, is DGGITQSPKYLFRKEGQNVTLSCEQNLNHDAMYWYRQDPGQGLRLIYYSQIVNDFQKGDIAEGYSVSREKKESFPLTVTSAQKNPTAFYLCASTPSGDRLYGYTFGSGTRLTVV.

By its share, this clonotype is medium-sized. The chain recombines TRBV20-1 with TRBJ2-5; D is possibly TRBD1 (5 bases). Trimming stripped 3 bases from V and 2 bases from J, with 19 bases between. CDR1 and CDR2 from the germline V gene are DFQATT and SNEGSKA (reference sequence). The CDR3 sequence is 16 residues long. The DNA for the CDR3 is TGCAGTGCTAGTCCCGAAGGGCAGGGCAATCAAGAGACCCAGTACTTC. It codes for CSASPEGQGNQETQYF.

This clonotype has ten or more counts. The chain combines TRBV18 with TRBJ2-3; D may correspond to TRBD1 or TRBD2 (5 bases each). The V and J ends lost 4 bases and 0 bases respectively, with 17 bases between them. The CDR3 is 17 residues long. Germline lookup yields CDR1 KGHSH and CDR2 LQKENI. Here the CDR3 reads CASSLTPPGRSTDTQYF. The CDR3 nucleotides are TGTGCCAGCTCACTAACCCCCCCGGGACGGAGCACAGATACGCAGTATTTT.

This clonotype was seen many times. The genes are TRBV28 and TRBJ2-3; tentatively, D is TRBD1 (6 bases). Germline CDR1 is MDHEN and CDR2 is SYDVKM. The CDR3 runs to 14 residues. V was shortened by 5 bases and J by 2 bases, with 11 bases between the two germline ends. The CDR3: CASSGGSSTDTQYF. DNA of the CDR3: TGTGCCAGCAGTGGGGGCAGCTCCACAGATACGCAGTATTTT.

This clonotype was observed a single time. A far larger clone is one base from this, pointing to a likely read error. The rearrangement uses TRBV28 and TRBJ2-5; TRBD1 aligns across 12 bases. V lost 6 bases and J lost 11; bases outside the gene matches: 13. The germline V gene has CDR1 MDHEN and CDR2 SYDVKM. The CDR3 consists of 15 residues. CDR3 bases: TGTGCCAGCAGGGTACCGGGACAGGGGGCGAAGGAGCAGTACTTC. The encoded protein is CASRVPGQGAKEQYF.

For this clonotype: This sequence is one base from a far larger clone and is likely a read error. The V call is TRBV27, the J call TRBJ2-3; D ambiguous. The V gene lost 6 bases and the J gene lost 9 bases, with 13 bases spanning the gap. Germline CDR1 is MNHEY and CDR2 is SMNVEV (reference sequence). The CDR3 consists of 12 residues. The CDR3 DNA is TGTGCCAGCAGAGGAGTTATAGTCACGCAGTATTTT. Residues: CASRGVIVTQYF.